A single sample gave rise to the 17 T cell receptor beta chains below, sequenced in a study of T cell repertoires in cytomegalovirus infection. One entry per CDR3 protein, called by TCRdb with MiXCR from the reads. This table holds fewer than 550,000 distinct CDR3 sequences, approximately 25% found once. Sequencing was done on a sample of PBMCs. All receptors derive from a human donor in good health (CMV status not recorded). Some clones in this sample may be carry-over from other donors' samples.

In this sample, this clonotype turned up a few times. The rearrangement links TRBV5-4 to TRBJ2-4, with 12 bases fitting TRBD2. Trimming at V came to 0 bases and at J to 5 bases, leaving 3 bases not matched to a gene. Germline V gene lookup returns CDR1 SGHNT and CDR2 YYREEE (reference sequence). The CDR3 has 16 residues. This CDR3 is CASSLGGLAGQNIQYF. The CDR3 region has the DNA TGTGCCAGCAGCTTGGGTGGACTAGCGGGACAAAACATTCAGTACTTC.

This clonotype showed up just a few times. The chain carries TRBV6-1 and TRBJ1-2; maybe TRBD1 (5 bases). V gave up 4 bases and J gave up 6 bases, with 18 bases separating them. This CDR3 region has 15 residues. Per germline, CDR1 MNHNS and CDR2 SASEGT. The CDR3 loop is CASSARTRQANGYTF. For the CDR3, the DNA is TGTGCCAGCAGTGCCCGGACACGGCAGGCCAATGGCTACACCTTC.

The V gene is TRBV7-2, the J gene TRBJ1-5; a weak D match, TRBD1 (5 bases). V shed 8 bases and J shed 3 bases, with 17 bases lying between them. The CDR3 loop spans 15 amino acids. The germline V gene has CDR1 SGHTA and CDR2 FQGNSA. The chain's CDR3 is CASAAQRGTNQPQHF. CDR3 sequence (DNA): TGTGCCAGCGCTGCTCAGAGGGGCACCAATCAGCCCCAGCATTTT. Full variable domain (outside the CDR3, taken from reference TRBV7-2 and TRBJ1-5): GAGVSQSPSNKVTEKGKDVELRCDPISGHTALYWYRQSLGQGLEFLIYFQGNSAPDKSGLPSDRFSAERTGGSVSTLTIQRTQQEDSAVYLCASAAQRGTNQPQHFGDGTRLSIL.

The V gene is TRBV20-1, the J gene TRBJ2-3; 7 positions match TRBD2. In germline, CDR1 is DFQATT, CDR2 SNEGSKA (reference sequence). This CDR3 has 14 amino acids. V was clipped by 5 bases and J by 2 bases; unmatched bases: 7. CDR3 DNA sequence: TGCAGTGCTGTCCTAGCGGACCTCACAGATACGCAGTATTTT. Translation: CSAVLADLTDTQYF.

This rearrangement joins TRBV29-1 to TRBJ2-7; D is undetermined. The length of the CDR3 is 11 residues. With 6 bases removed from V and 5 bases from J, the gap between germline ends came to 11 bases. Germline CDR1 and CDR2: SQVTM and ANQGSEA. The CDR3: CSVIPPHEQYF. The CDR3 DNA follows: TGCAGCGTCATCCCCCCCCACGAGCAGTACTTC.

The chain has TRBV14 and TRBJ2-1; TRBD2 is a possible D gene (6 bases). The V end lost 6 bases, the J end lost 4 bases, and 10 bases lay between the germline ends. The CDR3 has 13 amino acids. Germline values: CDR1 SGHDN, CDR2 FVKESK. The CDR3 DNA is TGTGCCAGCAGGCGTGGGGGGTACAATGAGCAGTTCTTC. Amino acids: CASRRGGYNEQFF.

In this sample, this clonotype turned up many times. The chain has TRBV7-2 and TRBJ2-3, with TRBD2 identical over 10 bases. The germline CDR1 and CDR2 sequences are SGHTA and FQGNSA. The CDR3 is 17 amino acids. With 0 bases clipped from V and 3 bases from J, the junction kept 6 bases outside the gene matches. Here the CDR3 DNA reads TGTGCCAGCAGCTTAGCTTCTAGCGGGAGTGGGACAGATACGCAGTATTTT. The encoded protein is CASSLASSGSGTDTQYF.

This clonotype was counted a few times. The CDR3 protein is CASSWRQGGQETQYF. CDR3 nucleotide sequence: TGTGCCAGCAGTTGGCGCCAGGGAGGACAAGAGACCCAGTACTTC. This chain links TRBV27 with TRBJ2-5, with a possible D match to TRBD2 (6 bases). V lost 4 bases and J 2 bases, leaving 14 bases between the germline ends. Per the germline V gene, CDR1 is MNHEY and CDR2 is SMNVEV (reference sequence). This CDR3 region has 15 residues.

There are a few counts of this clonotype. CDR3 coding DNA: TGTGCCAGCAGTGAAACCAGGACGAACACCGGGGAGCTGTTTTTT. This gives the protein CASSETRTNTGELFF. The chain couples TRBV2 to TRBJ2-2, with D uncertain. This CDR3 spans 15 amino acids. Germline values: CDR1 SNHLY, CDR2 FYNNEI. Trimming stripped 2 bases from V and 0 bases from J, with 7 bases between.

There are many counts of this clonotype. The chain couples TRBV12-3 or TRBV12-4 to TRBJ1-2; 10 bases line up with TRBD1. The CDR3 spans 13 residues. With 7 bases clipped from V and 3 bases from J, the junction kept 2 bases outside the gene matches. The CDR3 loop is CASTGQGDYGYTF. DNA for the CDR3: TGTGCCAGCACAGGACAGGGGGACTATGGCTACACCTTC.

This clonotype was seen more than once but under ten times. This chain joins TRBV19 and TRBJ2-1, with a possible D match to TRBD2 (5 bases). The CDR3 is 15 amino acids. Germline V gives CDR1 LNHDA, CDR2 SQIVND (reference sequence). Trimming pared 4 bases from V and 6 bases from J, leaving 16 bases between. The CDR3 nucleotides read TGTGCCAGTAGTACAGCCGGACTGGTGGGCAATGAGCAGTTCTTC. Translated: CASSTAGLVGNEQFF.

The chain carries TRBV28 and TRBJ1-2, with D possibly being TRBD1 (6 bases). The V gene's germline CDR1 is MDHEN and CDR2 SYDVKM. V lost 6 bases to trimming and J lost 4 bases, with 18 bases between them. CDR3 size: 15 residues. CDR3 region: CASRNQRGGSYGYTF. CDR3 coding DNA: TGTGCCAGCAGAAACCAAAGAGGGGGGAGCTATGGCTACACCTTC.

The chain joins TRBV6-1 to TRBJ2-7; D is uncertain. Trimming took 0 bases from V and 6 from J, leaving 12 bases between them. The germline V gene encodes CDR1 MNHNS and CDR2 SASEGT. CDR3 length: 14 amino acids. The DNA of the CDR3 is TGTGCCAGCAGTGAAGCAGGGTCCCCTGCCGAGCAGTACTTC. Protein sequence: CASSEAGSPAEQYF.

The chain links TRBV14 to TRBJ1-2, with no clear D. CDR1 and CDR2 from the germline V gene are SGHDN and FVKESK. This CDR3 has 13 residues. V was cut by 0 bases and J by 8 bases, with 10 bases left in between. The DNA of the CDR3 is TGTGCCAGCAGCCAAGAAGGCTACTGGGGCTACACCTTC. Amino acids: CASSQEGYWGYTF.

The V call is TRBV4-2, the J call TRBJ2-7; 10 positions match TRBD2. Germline loops: CDR1 LGHNA, CDR2 YNFKEQ. The CDR3 runs to 17 residues. With 5 bases clipped from V and 2 bases from J, the junction kept 12 bases outside the gene matches. In nucleotides, the CDR3 is TGTGCCAGCAGCGAACGACTAGCGGGCCAAGACCCCTACGAGCAGTACTTC. Protein sequence: CASSERLAGQDPYEQYF.

This clonotype occurred many times. The rearrangement joins TRBV7-2 to TRBJ2-1; D might be TRBD2 (6 bases). V dropped 5 bases and J dropped 5 bases, with 19 bases sitting between them. CDR1 is SGHTA and CDR2 is FQGNSA in the germline V gene. This CDR3 has 16 amino acids. The CDR3 is CASSGRLASADNEQFF. In DNA form, the CDR3 reads TGTGCCAGCAGCGGGCGGCTGGCTAGCGCAGACAATGAGCAGTTCTTC.

This clonotype came up many times. This chain connects TRBV12-3 or TRBV12-4 to TRBJ1-1; maybe TRBD1 (6 bases). This CDR3 comprises 15 residues. The germline V and J ends were trimmed by 0 bases and 2 bases, with 10 bases remaining between them. The CDR3 here is CASSLADRTNTEAFF. The CDR3 nucleotides read TGTGCCAGCAGTTTAGCCGACAGGACAAACACTGAAGCTTTCTTT.